This T cell receptor (beta chain) was captured by sequencing in a study of cytomegalovirus exposure and HLA in healthy donors. The CDR3 sequence is 16 residues long. The germline V gene encodes CDR1 LNHDA and CDR2 SQIVND (reference sequence). Unmatched junction bases numbered 8, after V lost 5 bases and J lost 1 base. Use of 60 Vbeta and 13 Jbeta primers characterized the PCR. Assay: immunoSEQ multiplex PCR; the TCRdb copy retains only in-frame clones and omits some. The sample table includes 90,000 to 150,000 clones. About this clone itself: Antigen specificity is unknown.

Findings of the study overall: An Asian-associated ancestry cluster reportedly showed fewer N-insertions than the roughly 700-donor mean in a later analysis. As a later analysis showed, a missense DCLRE1C variant was linked to trimming of TCR beta V- and J-genes. A few V segments could not be told apart, such as TRBV6-2 and TRBV6-3, and were left out.

The donors (healthy individuals) were bone marrow donors. This clonotype originated in a man aged 18 to 30 in good health and CMV-seronegative. The chain carries TRBV19 and TRBJ2-5; 9 nucleotides line up with TRBD2. Sequencing was done on a sample of PBMCs. CDR3 coding DNA: TGTGCCAGTAGTGAACTCGGGACTAGCATCCAAGAGACCCAGTACTTC. Translating it yields CASSELGTSIQETQYF.